This is a list of T cell receptor beta chains from one sample in a study of CDR3 diversity in severe acne. TCRdb itself ran the PCR reads through MiXCR, one entry per CDR3 protein. The sample includes tens of thousands of distinct CDR3 sequences, 45% to 55% of them seen just once. Sequencing used blood. The receptors come from a male donor in good health, without acne. CDR3s include the opening cysteine and the closing phenylalanine or tryptophan. The D gene is left open where the match is weak. Some rows mark clone size as missing; the rest say once, few, many or name a class of expanded clone.

- | - | TRBJ2-6 | TRBV20-1 | TGCAGCCCGGGGGCCAACGTCCTGACTTTC | CSPGANVLTF
- | - | TRBJ2-7 | TRBV2 | TGTGCCAGCAGACCCCAGGGGACGATACACGAGCAGTACTTC | CASRPQGTIHEQYF
- | - | TRBJ1-1 | TRBV11-2 | TGTGCCAGCAGCTCGGACGGTGGGGTATACACTGAAGCTTTCTTT | CASSSDGGVYTEAFF
- | - | TRBJ2-1 | TRBV7-9 | TGTGCCAGCAGCCCTAGGGCGGCCACCTACAATGAGCAGTTCTTC | CASSPRAATYNEQFF
TRBD2 | many | TRBJ2-2 | TRBV10-2 | TGCGCCAGCAGTGGGGGACTAGCGGGGATTCCCGGGGAGCTGTTTTTT | CASSGGLAGIPGELFF
TRBD1 | - | TRBJ2-7 | TRBV29-1 | TGCAGCGTTGAGAGAGCCGGGACAGGGAGAAACGAGCAGTACTTC | CSVERAGTGRNEQYF
- | few | TRBJ1-2 | TRBV20-1 | TGCAGTGCTAGAGATAACTATGGCTACACCTTC | CSARDNYGYTF
- | - | TRBJ2-2 | TRBV7-9 | TGTGCCAGCGACTCATTGGGGCCTACCACCGCCGGGGAGCTGTTTTTT | CASDSLGPTTAGELFF
- | medium-sized | TRBJ1-3 | TRBV25-1 | TGTGCCAGCAGTGCCCCCGGGACTTCCAGCTCTGGAAACACCATATATTTT | CASSAPGTSSSGNTIYF
TRBD2 | - | TRBJ2-3 | TRBV4-1 | TGCGCCAGCAGCCAAGTACTAGCGGGGGGATCAGATACGCAGTATTTT | CASSQVLAGGSDTQYF
- | - | TRBJ2-7 | TRBV9 | TGTGCCAGCAGCGTAGTCGGGAAAAGGCCCTACGAGCAGTACTTC | CASSVVGKRPYEQYF
- | once | TRBJ2-3 | TRBV7-2 | TGTGCCAGCAGTCCATACAGAGATACGCAGTATTTT | CASSPYRDTQYF
- | many | TRBJ1-5 | TRBV6-6 | TGTGCCAGCAGTTACATAATACAGGGCGGGAATCAGCCCCAGCATTTT | CASSYIIQGGNQPQHF
- | - | TRBJ1-2 | TRBV5-1 | TGCGCCAGCAGAACCCCCGGGGCGGGGGTCGATGGCTACACCTTC | CASRTPGAGVDGYTF
TRBD1 | - | TRBJ1-6 | TRBV2 | TGTGCCAGCAGGTCTGACAGGGCCGGTAATTCACCCCTCCACTTT | CASRSDRAGNSPLHF
TRBD1 | few | TRBJ2-7 | TRBV10-2 | TGCGCCAGCAGTGGCAGGGGGCACGAGCAGTACTTC | CASSGRGHEQYF
- | - | TRBJ1-2 | TRBV29-1 | TGCAGCACCAGGATGACAGCCTATGGCTACACCTTC | CSTRMTAYGYTF
TRBD1 | - | TRBJ2-7 | TRBV9 | TGTGCCAGCAGTGTTAAGGGGGCCAACTACGAGCAGTACTTC | CASSVKGANYEQYF
TRBD1 | - | TRBJ1-4 | TRBV12-3/TRBV12-4 | TGTGCCAGCAGTTCCCGACAGGGCAGGGAAAAACTGTTTTTT | CASSSRQGREKLFF
TRBD2 | many | TRBJ2-2 | TRBV7-6 | TGTGCCAGCAGCTTAAGATCTAGCGGGGCGACCACCGGGGAGCTGTTTTTT | CASSLRSSGATTGELFF
- | once | TRBJ2-7 | TRBV25-1 | TGTGCCAGCAGTTTCATGGGACCTTCCTACGAGCAGTACTTC | CASSFMGPSYEQYF
TRBD2 | medium-sized | TRBJ2-1 | TRBV20-1 | TGCAGTGCTAGAGATGGGGCTAGCGGGAGGAATGAGCAGTTCTTC | CSARDGASGRNEQFF
- | few | TRBJ1-5 | TRBV19 | TGTGCCAGTAGTGTAGGGAGGGATCAGCCCCAGCATTTT | CASSVGRDQPQHF
TRBD1 | - | TRBJ2-1 | TRBV5-1 | TGCGCCAGCAGCGAGGGACAGGGAGGCACCGGGGAGCAGTTCTTC | CASSEGQGGTGEQFF
- | - | TRBJ1-2 | TRBV7-9 | TGTGCCAGCAGCCCGTCAATCGGGACCCGGCATGGCTACACCTTC | CASSPSIGTRHGYTF
TRBD1 | - | TRBJ1-2 | TRBV5-4 | TGTGCCAGCAGCAGGGACAGCAACATCCGCTATGGCTACACCTTC | CASSRDSNIRYGYTF
TRBD2 | - | TRBJ2-1 | TRBV10-3 | TGTGCCATCAGTGAAGAGGGACTAGCGGGGGTAGATGAGCAGTTCTTC | CAISEEGLAGVDEQFF
- | few | TRBJ1-4 | TRBV6-1 | TGTGCCAGCAGTGAATTAGGGAGGGTGACAACTAATGAAAAACTGTTTTTT | CASSELGRVTTNEKLFF
TRBD1 | few | TRBJ1-4 | TRBV7-9 | TGTGCCAGCAGCTCCCCAGGGGGTGAAAAACTGTTTTTT | CASSSPGGEKLFF